The next 16 T cell receptor beta chains were all read from a single sample in a study of blood T cell repertoires in COVID-19 (dated by TCRdb to 2019 to 2021). The method behind the library was the immunoSEQ multiplex PCR assay. TCRdb limited this immuneACCESS table to in-frame rearrangements with V and J called. A share of clones is missing; checked studies link under half to unresolved V genes, and the rest is unexplained. The sample table records some 110,000 clones; about 79% of these occur just once. The biggest ten clones account for 6.2% of the sample. The sequencing sample was made of peripheral blood. Receptors originate from a man older than 75 with COVID-19, enrolled during active disease.

The rearrangement joins TRBV5-1 to TRBJ1-1; D is unresolved. V dropped 4 bases and J dropped 3 bases, with 10 bases sitting between them. Looked up from germline, CDR1 is SGHRS and CDR2 is YFSETQ. The CDR3 has 13 amino acids. For the CDR3, the DNA is TGCGCCAGCAGCGAAGGAGAGGACACTGAAGCTTTCTTT. This gives the protein CASSEGEDTEAFF.

This chain joins TRBV19 and TRBJ1-2; 9 bases fit TRBD1. The V gene's germline CDR1 is LNHDA and CDR2 SQIVND (reference sequence). Germline trimming cut 10 bases from V and 8 bases from J; bases unmatched to any gene: 11. The CDR3 spans 13 residues. The CDR3 loop is CATHWTGAGGYTF. CDR3 in DNA: TGTGCCACTCACTGGACAGGGGCGGGCGGCTACACCTTC.

The chain links TRBV29-1 to TRBJ2-1; no firm D call. The CDR3 covers 11 residues. V shed 3 bases and J shed 4 bases, with 4 bases lying between them. Per germline, CDR1 SQVTM and CDR2 ANQGSEA. CDR3 nucleotide sequence: TGCAGCGTTGAGCGGTACAATGAGCAGTTCTTC. This codes for CSVERYNEQFF.

The CDR3 loop is CASSSQDREGETQYF. The CDR3 coding sequence is TGTGCCAGCAGCTCCCAAGACAGGGAAGGAGAGACCCAGTACTTC. This chain connects TRBV7-8 to TRBJ2-5; TRBD1 matches at 7 bases. The germline gives CDR1 SGHVS, CDR2 FQNEAQ. There are 15 residues in the CDR3. V trimming: 4 bases; J trimming: 4 bases; junction bases outside the gene matches: 9.

V and J are TRBV25-1 and TRBJ1-1; D unresolved. The CDR3 spans 14 residues. Germline values: CDR1 MGHDK, CDR2 SYGVNS. V lost 0 bases and J 1 base, leaving 6 bases between the germline ends. The CDR3: CASSEYSRNTEAFF. For the CDR3, the DNA is TGTGCCAGCAGTGAATATAGCAGGAACACTGAAGCTTTCTTT.

This clone was recorded a few times. V and J are TRBV10-3 and TRBJ2-7, with TRBD2 as a possible D gene (6 bases). Trimming stripped 0 bases from V and 4 bases from J, with 13 bases between. The CDR3 sequence is 15 residues long. Germline CDR1 ENHRY, CDR2 SYGVKD. The CDR3 sequence: CAISESGRDGYEQYF. In nucleotides, the CDR3 is TGTGCCATCAGTGAGTCAGGGCGGGATGGATACGAGCAGTACTTC.

The V call is TRBV6-6, the J call TRBJ1-1, with D tentatively TRBD1 (5 bases). The CDR3 totals 15 residues. Germline CDR1 and CDR2: MNHNY and SVGAGI (reference sequence). V was pared by 2 bases and J by 8 bases, with 18 bases between. DNA for the CDR3: TGTGCCAGCAGTTACGTGGACAAGATCTCCATCGAAGCTTTCTTT. Translation gives CASSYVDKISIEAFF.

V usage is TRBV9 and J usage is TRBJ2-7; tentatively, D is TRBD2 (6 bases). CDR1 is SGDLS and CDR2 is YYNGEE in the germline V gene. V dropped 2 bases and J dropped 2 bases, with 11 bases sitting between them. The length of the CDR3 is 14 residues. CDR3 amino acids: CASSVSSVTYEQYF. The CDR3 DNA follows: TGTGCCAGCAGCGTCTCTAGCGTAACCTACGAGCAGTACTTC.

This chain connects TRBV29-1 to TRBJ2-1; 9 positions match TRBD2. CDR1 is SQVTM and CDR2 is ANQGSEA in the germline V gene. The J segment lost 4 bases and the V segment lost 8 bases, leaving 9 bases of the junction unmatched. The CDR3 runs to 14 residues. The CDR3 region has the DNA TGCAGCACCATAGCGGGAGCCGATTACAATGAGCAGTTCTTC. Translation: CSTIAGADYNEQFF.

A few counts support this clone. The rearrangement links TRBV5-1 to TRBJ2-3; 10 bases agree with TRBD2. This CDR3 is built from 17 residues. Losses at the gene ends were 0 bases for V and 1 base for J; bases not matched to a gene: 5. Germline CDR1 reads SGHRS; CDR2 reads YFSETQ. CDR3 bases: TGCGCCAGCAGCTTGGCCCCCGGGACTAGCGGCACAGATACGCAGTATTTT. This codes for CASSLAPGTSGTDTQYF.

J is TRBJ1-1 and V is TRBV18, with D possibly matching TRBD1 (6 bases). V lost 2 bases and J lost 3, with 13 bases in between. The CDR3 covers 15 residues. Germline V gene lookup returns CDR1 KGHSH and CDR2 LQKENI. This CDR3 is CASSPFTGSDTEAFF. In DNA, the CDR3 is TGTGCCAGCTCACCATTCACAGGGTCAGACACTGAAGCTTTCTTT.

This clone showed up just a few times. This rearrangement joins TRBV5-8 to TRBJ2-5, with 9 bases that match TRBD2. Germline assignment: CDR1 SGHTS and CDR2 YDEGEE. J lost 0 bases, V lost 0 bases, and 6 bases had no gene match. The CDR3 runs 17 residues. The CDR3 coding sequence is TGTGCCAGCAGCTTGGGAGCCCTAGCGGGGTACCAAGAGACCCAGTACTTC. Translating it yields CASSLGALAGYQETQYF.

CDR3 DNA: TGCAGCGCCGCGCCCAGGGGGCTCAACACTGAAGCTTTCTTT. Protein product: CSAAPRGLNTEAFF. This chain connects TRBV29-1 to TRBJ1-1; 8 nucleotides align to TRBD1. Germline loops: CDR1 SQVTM, CDR2 ANQGSEA. The CDR3 has 14 amino acids. The junction had 9 bases not matched to a gene; V was cut back by 7 bases and J by 2 bases.

This clone was detected only a few times. The chain has TRBV28 and TRBJ2-7; D is uncertain. Trimming left V 3 bases short and J 6 bases short, with 18 bases between. The germline CDR1 and CDR2 sequences are MDHEN and SYDVKM. This CDR3 region has 15 residues. The CDR3 bases are TGTGCCAGCAGTTTTAATGACATCGATTTGGTCGAGCAGTACTTC. Residues: CASSFNDIDLVEQYF.

There are a few counts of this clone. This rearrangement joins TRBV19 to TRBJ2-5, with 15 nucleotides matching TRBD2. Germline values: CDR1 LNHDA, CDR2 SQIVND (reference sequence). V lost 1 base to trimming and J lost 4 bases; unmatched junction nucleotides: 7. The CDR3 totals 18 residues. Here the CDR3 reads CASSIVTGLAGGRETQYF. CDR3 sequence (DNA): TGTGCCAGTAGTATAGTAACGGGACTAGCGGGAGGTAGAGAGACCCAGTACTTC.

The chain carries TRBV7-3 and TRBJ2-1, with D maybe TRBD1 (6 bases). V lost 0 bases, J lost 9 bases, and 12 bases lay in between. Germline loops: CDR1 SGHTA, CDR2 FQGTGA. The CDR3 extends over 14 amino acids. CDR3 DNA: TGTGCCAGCAGCTTAACGGGACACCTCGGTGAGCAGTTCTTC. Amino acids: CASSLTGHLGEQFF.